Following are 20 T cell receptor beta chains from one sample sequenced in a study of TIL therapy for anti-PD-1-resistant metastatic lung cancer. As for time point: pre-treatment sample, taken before nivolumab and TIL therapy. The immunoSEQ assay was v3. Method: immunoSEQ multiplex PCR; TCRdb's copy keeps in-frame clones and lacks some. This sample carries some 45,000 clones, roughly 85% of them seen once, and the ten largest clones take less than 6%. The sequences come from blood, collected at baseline. These receptors all stem from a person aged 25 to 80 with non-small cell lung cancer.

This clone is a singleton in its sample. CDR3 DNA sequence: TGTGCCGGGCAGGGCAATAATTCACCCCTCCACTTT. Encoded protein: CAGQGNNSPLHF. The chain carries TRBV6-6 and TRBJ1-6; weak D call: TRBD1 (5 bases). V dropped 11 bases and J dropped 5 bases, with 10 bases sitting between them. The CDR3 consists of 12 residues. The germline gives CDR1 MNHNY, CDR2 SVGAGI (reference sequence).

The chain links TRBV19 to TRBJ2-7, with 8 bases lining up with TRBD1. V gave up 5 bases and J gave up 1 base; unmatched junction bases: 7. CDR1 is LNHDA and CDR2 is SQIVND in the germline V gene (reference sequence). CDR3 length: 15 amino acids. The CDR3 DNA is TGTGCCAGTAGTCCTAGACAGGGGAGATCCTACGAGCAGTACTTC. It yields the protein CASSPRQGRSYEQYF.

The chain has TRBV5-6 and TRBJ2-1; 9 bases map to TRBD2. Germline lookup yields CDR1 SGHDT and CDR2 YYEEEE. This CDR3 is 14 amino acids long. J lost 9 bases, V lost 4 bases, and 8 bases had no gene match. The CDR3 DNA reads TGTGCCAGCAGCGGCGTGGGGACTAGCCTTGAGCAGTTCTTC. It specifies CASSGVGTSLEQFF.

This chain links TRBV28 with TRBJ1-1, with a possible D match to TRBD1 (5 bases). Per germline, CDR1 MDHEN and CDR2 SYDVKM. V lost 7 bases and J lost 4, with 16 bases in between. The CDR3 has 14 residues. In nucleotides, the CDR3 is TGTGCCAGCAACGTCGGGGGGTCGGCCACTGAAGCTTTCTTT. It specifies CASNVGGSATEAFF.

The rearrangement joins TRBV24-1 to TRBJ2-5; D is tentatively TRBD1 or TRBD2 (6 bases each). The CDR3 sequence is 16 residues long. Per germline, CDR1 KGHDR and CDR2 SFDVKD. V lost 5 bases, J lost 4 bases, and 19 bases lay in between. In DNA form, the CDR3 reads TGTGCCACCAGTGGGGGGGCTGGGGCTTGGGCAGAGACCCAGTACTTC. Translation gives CATSGGAGAWAETQYF.

This sequence joins TRBV2 and TRBJ1-6, with D uncertain. Germline V lookup: CDR1 SNHLY, CDR2 FYNNEI. This CDR3 contains 14 residues. Trimming took 7 bases from V and 0 from J, leaving 7 bases between them. The CDR3 protein is CASKRSSYNSPLHF. The CDR3 DNA is TGTGCCAGCAAAAGGAGCTCCTATAATTCACCCCTCCACTTT. Supplemented by reference TRBV2 and TRBJ1-6, the full variable domain reads EPEVTQTPSHQVTQMGQEVILRCVPISNHLYFYWYRQILGQKVEFLVSFYNNEISEKSEIFDDQFSVERPDGSNFTLKIRSTKLEDSAMYFCASKRSSYNSPLHFGNGTRLTVT.

The rearrangement joins TRBV6-2 or TRBV6-3 to TRBJ1-1; 8 bases are a match to TRBD1. Per germline, CDR1 MNHEY and CDR2 SVGEGT. Trimming removed 6 bases from V and 0 bases from J; junction bases left unmatched: 12. CDR3 length: 17 amino acids. The CDR3 region is CASSSDRGSHMNTEAFF. CDR3 nucleotide sequence: TGTGCCAGCAGCTCTGACAGGGGCTCACACATGAACACTGAAGCTTTCTTT.

This chain's CDR3 is CASSLAKNTEAFF. In DNA form, the CDR3 reads TGTGCCAGCAGTTTAGCCAAGAACACTGAAGCTTTCTTT. V usage is TRBV28 and J usage is TRBJ1-1, with unresolved D. The V gene lost 2 bases and the J gene lost 1 base, with 5 bases spanning the gap. This CDR3 comprises 13 residues. The germline V gene encodes CDR1 MDHEN and CDR2 SYDVKM.

This clone appeared a few times. V is TRBV6-5 and J is TRBJ1-2, with 8 positions matching TRBD1. The length of the CDR3 is 15 residues. V gave up 7 bases and J gave up 4 bases; unmatched junction bases: 11. Germline values: CDR1 MNHEY, CDR2 SVGAGI. The CDR3 reads CASKAGGDYFYGYTF. The CDR3 DNA sequence: TGTGCCAGCAAGGCAGGGGGCGATTATTTCTATGGCTACACCTTC.

This clone was seen a few times. This sequence joins TRBV2 and TRBJ2-1, with 8 bases that match TRBD2. This CDR3 has 14 residues. Germline values: CDR1 SNHLY, CDR2 FYNNEI. Losses at the gene ends were 5 bases for V and 7 bases for J; bases not matched to a gene: 7. CDR3 DNA sequence: TGTGCCAGCAGTCAGGGCCAGCGGGAGAATGAGCAGTTCTTC. Protein sequence: CASSQGQRENEQFF.

The CDR3: CASSLGLGGSTDYEQYF. The CDR3 bases are TGTGCCAGCAGCTTAGGTCTTGGCGGGAGTACGGATTACGAGCAGTACTTC. The chain combines TRBV7-2 with TRBJ2-7; 7 bases are a match to TRBD2. The CDR3 loop spans 17 amino acids. Germline CDR1 is SGHTA and CDR2 is FQGNSA. With V trimmed by 1 base and J by 4 bases, 13 bases remained unmatched.

The chain uses TRBV27 and TRBJ2-5; D possibly corresponds to TRBD2 (5 bases). CDR1 is MNHEY and CDR2 is SMNVEV in the germline V gene (reference sequence). The V end was cut by 0 bases, the J end by 4 bases, with 12 bases between. This CDR3 comprises 15 residues. The CDR3 protein is CASSLSWTRGETQYF. CDR3 nucleotides: TGTGCCAGCAGTTTATCGTGGACCCGGGGAGAGACCCAGTACTTC.

The chain recombines TRBV27 with TRBJ2-7; D tentatively fits TRBD1 or TRBD2 (5 bases each). Trimming removed 5 bases from V and 4 bases from J, with 12 bases in between. The CDR3 has 13 residues. The V gene's germline CDR1 is MNHEY and CDR2 SMNVEV (reference sequence). The CDR3 DNA sequence: TGTGCCAGCAGTCGGGACGGCAGGTACGAGCAGTACTTC. Residues: CASSRDGRYEQYF.

The V call is TRBV3-1 (or the pseudogene TRBV3-2), the J call TRBJ2-7; D is unresolved. Germline-derived CDR1 and CDR2 are LGHDT and YNNKEL (reference sequence). Trimming removed 3 bases at V and 3 bases at J, with 6 bases between. This CDR3 has 12 residues. CDR3 DNA sequence: TGTGCCAGCAGCCATGCTAGCTACGAGCAGTACTTC. This encodes CASSHASYEQYF.

As concerns this clone: At the DNA level, this CDR3 is encoded by other sequences in the same sample as well. The gene calls are TRBV7-9 and TRBJ2-7; D unclear. Trimming pared 4 bases from V and 2 bases from J, leaving 3 bases between. The germline V gene encodes CDR1 SEHNR and CDR2 FQNEAQ (reference sequence). This CDR3 is 11 amino acids long. The CDR3 loop reads CASSSAYEQYF. The CDR3 DNA sequence: TGTGCCAGCAGCTCCGCCTACGAGCAGTACTTC. The variable domain in full, with the rest retrieved from reference TRBV7-9 and TRBJ2-7, is DTGVSQNPRHKITKRGQNVTFRCDPISEHNRLYWYRQTLGQGPEFLTYFQNEAQLEKSRLLSDRFSAERPKGSFSTLEIQRTEQGDSAMYLCASSSAYEQYFGPGTRLTVT.

The chain recombines TRBV7-8 with TRBJ1-5; 7 bases align to TRBD1. The CDR3 spans 15 residues. The V segment lost 2 bases and the J segment 1 base; nucleotides outside the gene matches: 2. Germline lookup yields CDR1 SGHVS and CDR2 FQNEAQ. CDR3 DNA sequence: TGTGCCAGCAGCTTAATGACAGGGAGCAATCAGCCCCAGCATTTT. It yields the protein CASSLMTGSNQPQHF.

This clone has a single count. Here the CDR3 reads CASSLDPVGETQYF. The CDR3 DNA sequence: TGTGCCAGCAGCTTAGACCCGGTCGGGGAGACCCAGTACTTC. The V and J genes are TRBV7-2 and TRBJ2-5; D unclear. The CDR3 contains 14 residues. CDR1 and CDR2 from the germline V gene are SGHTA and FQGNSA. The V end was cut by 1 base, the J end by 5 bases, with 11 bases between.

The rearrangement joins TRBV19 to TRBJ1-1; D remains ambiguous. V lost 5 bases and J 4 bases, leaving 8 bases between the germline ends. Germline-derived CDR1 and CDR2 are LNHDA and SQIVND (reference sequence). CDR3 length: 12 amino acids. The CDR3, as DNA: TGTGCCAGTAGTGTGGGTTTCACTGAAGCTTTCTTT. Translated: CASSVGFTEAFF.

J is TRBJ1-1 and V is TRBV18, with TRBD1 identical over 9 bases. Trimming at V came to 3 bases and at J to 1 base, leaving 3 bases not matched to a gene. Germline V CDR1 and CDR2: KGHSH, LQKENI. The CDR3 has 15 residues. CDR3 in amino acids: CASSPRGQGNTEAFF. The CDR3 DNA reads as TGTGCCAGCTCACCCCGGGGACAGGGGAACACTGAAGCTTTCTTT.

V is TRBV28 and J is TRBJ1-4; unclear D gene. V lost 6 bases and J 1 base, leaving 21 bases between the germline ends. The CDR3 is 18 amino acids. CDR1 is MDHEN and CDR2 is SYDVKM in the germline V gene. CDR3 region: CASSLRIWGFKTNEKLFF. The CDR3, as DNA: TGTGCCAGCAGCCTACGTATTTGGGGATTTAAAACTAATGAAAAACTGTTTTTT.